The 10 T cell receptor beta chains below come from one sample, sequenced in a study of T cell repertoires in cytomegalovirus infection (dated by TCRdb to the late 2010s). Sequencing relied on an Illumina HiSeq 1500. TCRdb reprocessing: public reads trimmed at Q25 with fastp, clones called with MiXCR, in-frame beta chains kept. Every CDR3 protein is listed once, alongside the most common genes and DNA of its rows. Present in this sample are hundreds of thousands of distinct CDR3 sequences, about a sixth of which were seen just once. More than 10% of the sample lies in the top ten. Sequencing input: PBMCs. Source of these receptors: a human donor in good health (CMV status not recorded). Some clones in this sample may be carry-over from other donors' samples.

This clonotype was detected a few times. V is TRBV19 and J is TRBJ1-1, with 9 positions matching TRBD1. CDR1 is LNHDA, CDR2 SQIVND, per germline (reference sequence). J was trimmed by 4 bases and V by 9 bases; bases with no gene match: 12. There are 15 residues in the CDR3. In DNA form, the CDR3 reads TGTGCCAGCTGGTCACCGGGACAGGGTAGCACTGAAGCTTTCTTT. Its protein is CASWSPGQGSTEAFF.

This clonotype was detected ten times or more. V is TRBV12-3 or TRBV12-4 and J is TRBJ1-6; D not certain. This CDR3 has 14 residues. V lost 5 bases and J 3 bases, leaving 8 bases between the germline ends. The CDR3 protein is CASSPGGYNSPLHF. The CDR3 coding sequence is TGTGCCAGCAGTCCCGGCGGCTATAATTCACCCCTCCACTTT.

The V call is TRBV4-2, the J call TRBJ1-3, with 9 bases aligning to TRBD1. CDR3 length: 19 residues. Germline values: CDR1 LGHNA, CDR2 YNFKEQ. With 6 bases clipped from V and 0 bases from J, the junction kept 15 bases outside the gene matches. CDR3 sequence (DNA): TGTGCCAGCAGAAATGGACTCGGGGGGACAGGGAACTCTGGAAACACCATATATTTT. Its translation: CASRNGLGGTGNSGNTIYF.

In this sample, this clonotype turned up a few times. The chain recombines TRBV5-4 with TRBJ2-1, with 9 bases fitting TRBD2. After removal of 6 bases from V and 7 bases from J, the junction contained 14 bases not matched to a gene. CDR3 length: 16 amino acids. The germline CDR1 and CDR2 sequences are SGHNT and YYREEE (reference sequence). CDR3 DNA: TGTGCCAGCACCCAAGGGGGCGGGGGGGCTAGGAATGAGCAGTTCTTC. Its protein is CASTQGGGGARNEQFF.

The chain combines TRBV7-9 with TRBJ2-2; possibly TRBD1 for D (6 bases). Germline V CDR1 and CDR2: SEHNR, FQNEAQ (reference sequence). Trimming left V 2 bases short and J 7 bases short, with 17 bases between. This CDR3 has 16 residues. The CDR3 nucleotides are TGTGCCAGCAGCTTATTTGGGGGCGTATCCAGCGGGGAGCTGTTTTTT. Translation gives CASSLFGGVSSGELFF.

This clonotype has at least ten counts. The chain recombines TRBV6-6 with TRBJ1-2; no clear D. CDR3 length equals 12 residues. Trimming removed 2 bases from V and 4 bases from J, with 5 bases in between. Germline V gene sequence: CDR1 MNHNY, CDR2 SVGAGI (reference sequence). The CDR3 sequence is CASSYGVYGYTF. The CDR3 bases are TGTGCCAGCAGTTACGGCGTCTATGGCTACACCTTC.

The gene calls are TRBV5-5 and TRBJ2-5; 10 nucleotides match TRBD2. CDR3 length equals 15 residues. V was pared by 3 bases and J by 4 bases, with 6 bases of the junction left unmatched. Germline assignment: CDR1 SGHKS and CDR2 YYEKEE (reference sequence). The CDR3 protein is CASSYRTSGGETQYF. The CDR3 coding sequence is TGTGCCAGCAGCTACCGGACTAGCGGAGGAGAGACCCAGTACTTC.

This clonotype was counted only a few times. CDR3 in DNA: TGCGCCAGCAGCTTGTCGCCGGGGGGCACAGATACGCAGTATTTT. Amino acid sequence: CASSLSPGGTDTQYF. The chain links TRBV5-1 to TRBJ2-3, with TRBD2 as a possible D gene (6 bases). The CDR3 length is 15 residues. Germline lookup yields CDR1 SGHRS and CDR2 YFSETQ. The V end was cut by 1 base, the J end by 1 base, with 10 bases between. Looking up the rest from reference TRBV5-1 and TRBJ2-3 gives the full variable domain: KAGVTQTPRYLIKTRGQQVTLSCSPISGHRSVSWYQQTPGQGLQFLFEYFSETQRNKGNFPGRFSGRQFSNSRSEMNVSTLELGDSALYLCASSLSPGGTDTQYFGPGTRLTVL.

The CDR3 region has the DNA TGTGCCAGCAGTTTAGTGGGCGGTAACTATGGCTACACCTTC. Its translation is CASSLVGGNYGYTF. The chain links TRBV28 to TRBJ1-2; D call uncertain. V lost 2 bases and J 1 base, leaving 8 bases between the germline ends. In germline, CDR1 is MDHEN, CDR2 SYDVKM. The CDR3 sequence is 14 residues long.

The CDR3 coding sequence is TGTGCCAGCAGTTTAGGAGGCCAGGGGGCCCAGAGCAATCAGCCCCAGCATTTT. It codes for CASSLGGQGAQSNQPQHF. The J gene is TRBJ1-5, the V gene TRBV12-3 or TRBV12-4; 8 bases align to TRBD1. The length of the CDR3 is 18 residues. V gave up 1 base and J gave up 1 base; unmatched junction bases: 9.